At least ten counts were recorded for the clone carrying this T cell receptor (beta chain). Its target is not known. The cDNA was synthesized by means of template-switch 5'RACE, which was carried out with 10-nucleotide random UMIs. A single run covered 15-18 subjects with over 180 million TCR-beta sequences. TCRdb fed the 5' RACE reads into MiXCR, producing one record per CDR3 protein. In the table there are some 25,000 distinct CDR3 sequences, 6.5% to 8.5% of which are singletons. This CDR3 region has 13 residues. V was clipped by 8 bases and J by 5 bases, with 15 bases between them. This sample is drawn from a study of neurological immune-mediated disorders. Overall study results and limits: Private repertoires in all groups were suggested, as expanded clones shared no CDR3 amino acid sequences across subjects.

The unsorted libraries originated from 2 million PBMCs kept at -80 C. The clonotype comes from a woman aged 40-49 years in good health. Sequencing was done on a sample of PBMCs. The rearrangement uses TRBV12-3 or TRBV12-4 and TRBJ2-5, with a weak D call TRBD2 (5 bases). CDR3 sequence reads: CASRMSGGETQYF. DNA for the CDR3: TGTGCCAGCCGAATGAGCGGTGGGGAGACCCAGTACTTC.